A selection of T cell receptor beta chains follows, all from one sample in a study of blood T cell repertoires in COVID-19. Produced via immunoSEQ multiplex PCR; TCRdb's table is partial and in-frame only. This sample has under 200,000 clones, with about 87% found just once. The sample consisted of peripheral blood. These receptors all stem from a woman in her sixties or seventies with COVID-19, enrolled during active disease. CDR3s leave out the opening cysteine and the closing phenylalanine or tryptophan.

cdr3_aa	v_call	j_call
ASSLSGGPYEQY	TRBV7-3	TRBJ2-7
ASSSAGAYNSPLH	TRBV7-9	TRBJ1-6
AGGGTKGYT	TRBV27	TRBJ1-2
ASSLERGAGYT	TRBV11-2	TRBJ1-2
SVQIAGGTTYEQY	TRBV29-1	TRBJ2-7
SVADRGGEKLF	TRBV29-1	TRBJ1-4
AWEGRQGRGVTNQPQH	TRBV30	TRBJ1-5
ASSLTTVGEQY	TRBV7-3	TRBJ2-7
ASSLSAEAF	TRBV28	TRBJ1-1
ASSLGQTLSYEQY	TRBV5-1	TRBJ2-7
ASSQTGNNSPLH	TRBV3-1/TRBV3-2	TRBJ1-6
ASSEQGQGYTDTQY	TRBV6-1	TRBJ2-3
ASSLILAGGRSTDTQY	TRBV5-1	TRBJ2-3
ASSQEVAGGPGETQY	TRBV4-1	TRBJ2-5
ASISQGGDGYT	TRBV7-2	TRBJ1-2
ASSFSGGAFVKTQY	TRBV5-6	TRBJ2-5
ASSLLAATDTQY	TRBV27	TRBJ2-3
ASTTTGGRGTQY	TRBV27	TRBJ2-5
ASRPSLWGGPSNYGYT	TRBV7-9	TRBJ1-2
SASVGTANYEQY	TRBV20-1	TRBJ2-7
ASSEGGQEQF	TRBV6-1	TRBJ2-1
ASSYRDRESPLH	TRBV6-6	TRBJ1-6
ASERGLSYNEQF	TRBV23-1	TRBJ2-1
ASMRGGASD	TRBV28	TRBJ2-5
ASSEVRGASGGTPNEQF	TRBV2	TRBJ2-1
ASSLGNRIEAF	TRBV5-4	TRBJ1-1
ASSQDHRVAGANVLT	TRBV3-1/TRBV3-2	TRBJ2-6
ASSSQTGGTDTQY	TRBV5-4	TRBJ2-3